Below, one TCR beta chain is given with its context. Its antigen is unidentified. Primers used in a second PCR of about 6 to 11 cycles were a sample-barcoded 5' primer and a J-beta primer mix. TCRdb re-analysed the 5' RACE reads in MiXCR, keeping a single row per CDR3 protein. The data show 1.8 million or so distinct CDR3 sequences, more than 35% seen once. The sample comes from a study of blood T cells in healthy people across ages. Study outcomes and limitations: No conclusive comparison of naive versus antigen-experienced cells was possible with unsorted PBMCs. Estimates drawn from one million T cells were deemed to understate diversity.

CDR3 length: 14 amino acids. V was cut by 5 bases and J by 5 bases, with 14 bases left in between. The germline V gene encodes CDR1 SGHNT and CDR2 YENEEA. Sequenced sample: blood. V and J are TRBV11-3 and TRBJ2-3; no definite D call. The receptor was derived from a human donor in good health. In DNA form, the CDR3 reads TGTGCCAGCAGCCCCCCTAGACTTCAAGATACGCAGTATTTT. Its translation is CASSPPRLQDTQYF.